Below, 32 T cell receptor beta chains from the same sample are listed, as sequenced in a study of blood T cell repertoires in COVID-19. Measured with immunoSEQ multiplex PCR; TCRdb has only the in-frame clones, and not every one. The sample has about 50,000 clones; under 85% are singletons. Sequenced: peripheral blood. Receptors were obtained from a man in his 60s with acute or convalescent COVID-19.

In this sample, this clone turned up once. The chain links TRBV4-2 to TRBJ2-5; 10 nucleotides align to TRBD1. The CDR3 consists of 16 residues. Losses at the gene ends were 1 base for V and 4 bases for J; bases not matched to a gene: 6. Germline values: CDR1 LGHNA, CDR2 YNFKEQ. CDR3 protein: CASSQGRQGAGETQYF. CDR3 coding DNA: TGTGCCAGCAGCCAAGGTAGACAGGGGGCGGGAGAGACCCAGTACTTC.

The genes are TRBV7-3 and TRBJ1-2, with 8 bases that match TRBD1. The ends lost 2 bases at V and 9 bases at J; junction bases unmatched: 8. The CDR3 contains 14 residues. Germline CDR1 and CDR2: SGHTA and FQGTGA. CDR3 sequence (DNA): TGTGCCAGCAGCTTAGGATCAGGGGGCAGGAGCTACACCTTC. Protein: CASSLGSGGRSYTF.

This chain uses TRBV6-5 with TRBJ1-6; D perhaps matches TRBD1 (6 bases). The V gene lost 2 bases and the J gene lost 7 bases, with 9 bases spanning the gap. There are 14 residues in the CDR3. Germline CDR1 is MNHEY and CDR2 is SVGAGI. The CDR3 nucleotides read TGTGCCAGCAGTTACCAACAGGGAAATTCACCCCTCCACTTT. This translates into CASSYQQGNSPLHF.

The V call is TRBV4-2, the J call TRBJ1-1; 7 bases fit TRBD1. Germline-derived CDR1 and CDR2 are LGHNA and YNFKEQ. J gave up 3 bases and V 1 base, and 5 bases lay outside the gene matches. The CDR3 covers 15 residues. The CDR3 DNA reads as TGTGCCAGCAGCCAAGGACAGGGTGGGGACACTGAAGCTTTCTTT. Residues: CASSQGQGGDTEAFF.

The CDR3: CASSFSSGGANEQFF. CDR3 nucleotide sequence: TGTGCCAGCAGCTTTTCTAGCGGGGGGGCGAATGAGCAGTTCTTC. The genes are TRBV7-3 and TRBJ2-1; TRBD2 agrees at 12 bases. V lost 3 bases to trimming and J lost 7 bases; unmatched junction nucleotides: 4. CDR3 length equals 15 residues. Per the germline V gene, CDR1 is SGHTA and CDR2 is FQGTGA.

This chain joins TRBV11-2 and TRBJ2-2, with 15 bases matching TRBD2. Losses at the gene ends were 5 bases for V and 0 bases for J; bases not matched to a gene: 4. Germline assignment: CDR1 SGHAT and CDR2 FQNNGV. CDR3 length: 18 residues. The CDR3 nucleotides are TGTGCCAGCAGCCCCGGGACTAGCGGGGGGACGAACACCGGGGAGCTGTTTTTT. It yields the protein CASSPGTSGGTNTGELFF.

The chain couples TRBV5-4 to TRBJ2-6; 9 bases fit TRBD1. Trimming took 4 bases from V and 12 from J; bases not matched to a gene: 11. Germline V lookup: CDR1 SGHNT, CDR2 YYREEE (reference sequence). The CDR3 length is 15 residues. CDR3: CASSHDRGTFGVLTF. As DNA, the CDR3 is TGTGCCAGCAGCCACGACAGGGGGACCTTCGGCGTCCTGACTTTC.

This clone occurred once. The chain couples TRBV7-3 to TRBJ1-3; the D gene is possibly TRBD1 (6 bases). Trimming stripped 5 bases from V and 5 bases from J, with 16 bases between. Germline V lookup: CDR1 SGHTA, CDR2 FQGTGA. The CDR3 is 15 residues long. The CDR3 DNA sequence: TGTGCCAGCAGCCCCGGCCCAGGGGAAAGAAACACCATATATTTT. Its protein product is CASSPGPGERNTIYF.

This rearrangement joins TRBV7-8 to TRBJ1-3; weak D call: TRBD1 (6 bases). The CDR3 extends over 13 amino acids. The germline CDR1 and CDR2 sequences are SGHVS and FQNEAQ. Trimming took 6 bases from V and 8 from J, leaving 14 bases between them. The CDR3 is CASRLTGSDTIYF. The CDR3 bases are TGTGCCAGCAGACTCACAGGGTCGGACACCATATATTTT.

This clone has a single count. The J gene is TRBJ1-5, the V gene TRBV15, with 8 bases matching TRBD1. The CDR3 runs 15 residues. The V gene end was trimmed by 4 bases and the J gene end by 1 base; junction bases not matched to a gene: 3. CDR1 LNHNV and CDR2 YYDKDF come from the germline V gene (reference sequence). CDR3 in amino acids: CATSTYRGSNQPQHF. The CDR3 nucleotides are TGTGCCACCAGCACATACAGGGGGAGCAATCAGCCCCAGCATTTT.

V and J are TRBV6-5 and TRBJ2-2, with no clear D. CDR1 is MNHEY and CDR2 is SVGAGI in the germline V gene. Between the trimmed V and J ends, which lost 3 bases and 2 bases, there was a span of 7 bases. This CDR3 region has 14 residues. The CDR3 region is CASSYNSNTGELFF. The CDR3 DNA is TGTGCCAGCAGTTATAACTCCAACACCGGGGAGCTGTTTTTT.

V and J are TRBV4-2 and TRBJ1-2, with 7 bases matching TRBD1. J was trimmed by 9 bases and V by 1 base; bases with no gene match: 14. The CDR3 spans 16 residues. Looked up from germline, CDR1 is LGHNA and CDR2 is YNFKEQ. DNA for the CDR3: TGTGCCAGCAGCCAAGCTGGGGCTACAGGGGCGGAACGCTACACCTTC. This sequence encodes CASSQAGATGAERYTF.

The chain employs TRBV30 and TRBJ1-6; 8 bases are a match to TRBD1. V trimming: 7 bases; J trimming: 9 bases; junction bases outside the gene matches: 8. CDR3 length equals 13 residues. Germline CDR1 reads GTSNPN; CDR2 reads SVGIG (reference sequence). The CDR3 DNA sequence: TGTGCCTCGGACAGGGTCAGGGGTTCACCCCTCCACTTT. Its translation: CASDRVRGSPLHF.

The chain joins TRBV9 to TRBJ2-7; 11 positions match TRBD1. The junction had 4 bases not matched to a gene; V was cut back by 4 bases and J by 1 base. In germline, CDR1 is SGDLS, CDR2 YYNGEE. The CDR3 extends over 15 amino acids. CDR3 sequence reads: CASSSGTGGSYEQYF. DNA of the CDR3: TGTGCCAGCAGCTCCGGGACAGGGGGTTCCTACGAGCAGTACTTC.

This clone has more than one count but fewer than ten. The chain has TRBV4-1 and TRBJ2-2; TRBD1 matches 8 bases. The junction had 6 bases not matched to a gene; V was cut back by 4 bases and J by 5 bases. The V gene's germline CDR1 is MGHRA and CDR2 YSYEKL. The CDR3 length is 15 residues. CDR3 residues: CASSPGQARTGELFF. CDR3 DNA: TGCGCCAGCAGCCCGGGACAGGCGCGGACCGGGGAGCTGTTTTTT.

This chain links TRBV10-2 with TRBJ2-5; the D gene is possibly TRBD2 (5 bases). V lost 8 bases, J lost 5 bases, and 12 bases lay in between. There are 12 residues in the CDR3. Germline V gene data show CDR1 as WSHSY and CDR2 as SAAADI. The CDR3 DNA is TGCGCCAGCCAAGATACGGGGGAGACCCAGTACTTC. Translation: CASQDTGETQYF.

DNA of the CDR3: TGCGCCAGCAGCACGGCGGGACGGATGAACACTGAAGCTTTCTTT. Residues: CASSTAGRMNTEAFF. The gene calls are TRBV5-1 and TRBJ1-1; D is possibly TRBD1 (5 bases). Per germline, CDR1 SGHRS and CDR2 YFSETQ. The length of the CDR3 is 15 residues. V lost 4 bases and J 0 bases, leaving 13 bases between the germline ends.

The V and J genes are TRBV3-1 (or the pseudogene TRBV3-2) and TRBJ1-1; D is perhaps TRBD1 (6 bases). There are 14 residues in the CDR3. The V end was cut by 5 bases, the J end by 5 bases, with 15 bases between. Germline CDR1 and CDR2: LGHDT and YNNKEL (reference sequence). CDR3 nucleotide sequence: TGTGCCAGCAGCACCTCGACAGGCGAGACTGAAGCTTTCTTT. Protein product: CASSTSTGETEAFF.

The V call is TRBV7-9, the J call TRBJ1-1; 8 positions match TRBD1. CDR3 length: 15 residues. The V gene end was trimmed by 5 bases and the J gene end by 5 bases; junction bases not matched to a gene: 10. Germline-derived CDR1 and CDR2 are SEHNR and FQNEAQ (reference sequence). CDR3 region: CASSPRQGRGTEAFF. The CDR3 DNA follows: TGTGCCAGCAGCCCACGACAGGGGAGAGGGACTGAAGCTTTCTTT.

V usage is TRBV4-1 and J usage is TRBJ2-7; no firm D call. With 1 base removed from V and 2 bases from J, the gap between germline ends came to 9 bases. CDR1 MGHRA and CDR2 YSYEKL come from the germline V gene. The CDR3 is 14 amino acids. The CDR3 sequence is CASSQVYAAYEQYF. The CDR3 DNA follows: TGCGCCAGCAGCCAAGTGTACGCGGCCTACGAGCAGTACTTC.

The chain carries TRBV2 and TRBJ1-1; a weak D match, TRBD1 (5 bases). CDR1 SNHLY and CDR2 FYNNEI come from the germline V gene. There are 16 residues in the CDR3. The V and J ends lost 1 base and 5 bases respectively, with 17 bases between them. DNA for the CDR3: TGTGCCAGCAGTGAAGGGTGGGGCAAGGGGAGGACTGAAGCTTTCTTT. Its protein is CASSEGWGKGRTEAFF.

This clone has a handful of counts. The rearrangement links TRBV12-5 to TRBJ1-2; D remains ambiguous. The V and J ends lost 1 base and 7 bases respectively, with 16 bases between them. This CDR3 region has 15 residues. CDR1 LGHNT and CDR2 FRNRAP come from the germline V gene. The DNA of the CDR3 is TGTGCTAGTGGTTTGGCTGGTACTGCGGCGGGTGGCTACACCTTC. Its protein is CASGLAGTAAGGYTF.

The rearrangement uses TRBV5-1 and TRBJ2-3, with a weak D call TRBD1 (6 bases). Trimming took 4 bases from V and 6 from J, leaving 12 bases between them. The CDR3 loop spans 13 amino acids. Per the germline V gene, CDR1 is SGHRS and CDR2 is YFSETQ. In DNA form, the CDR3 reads TGCGCCAGCAGCCAGGGGTTGAGGGATACGCAGTATTTT. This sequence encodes CASSQGLRDTQYF.

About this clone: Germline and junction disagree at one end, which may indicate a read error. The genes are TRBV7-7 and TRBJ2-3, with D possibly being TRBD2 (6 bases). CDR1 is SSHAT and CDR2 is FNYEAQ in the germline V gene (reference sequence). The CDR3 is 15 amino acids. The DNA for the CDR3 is TGTGCTAGCAGCTTACAGGCCAGCGGGCCAGATACGCAGTATTTT. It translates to CASSLQASGPDTQYF.

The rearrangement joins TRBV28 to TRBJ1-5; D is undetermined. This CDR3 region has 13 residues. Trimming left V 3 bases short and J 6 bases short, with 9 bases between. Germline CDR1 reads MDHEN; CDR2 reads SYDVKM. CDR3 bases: TGTGCCAGCAGTTTCGGGGTTGGTCAGCCCCAGCATTTT. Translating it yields CASSFGVGQPQHF.

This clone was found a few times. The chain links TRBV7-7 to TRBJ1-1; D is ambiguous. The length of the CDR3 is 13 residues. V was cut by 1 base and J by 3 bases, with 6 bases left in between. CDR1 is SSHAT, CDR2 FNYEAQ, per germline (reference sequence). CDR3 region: CASSLELYTEAFF. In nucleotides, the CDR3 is TGTGCCAGCAGCTTAGAACTTTACACTGAAGCTTTCTTT.

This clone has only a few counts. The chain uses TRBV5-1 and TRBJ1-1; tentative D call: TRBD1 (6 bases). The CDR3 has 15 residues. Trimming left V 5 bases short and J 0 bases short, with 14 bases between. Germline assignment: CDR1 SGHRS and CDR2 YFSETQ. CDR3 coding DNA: TGCGCCAGCAGTTTGATACAGGGCATGAACACTGAAGCTTTCTTT. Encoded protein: CASSLIQGMNTEAFF.

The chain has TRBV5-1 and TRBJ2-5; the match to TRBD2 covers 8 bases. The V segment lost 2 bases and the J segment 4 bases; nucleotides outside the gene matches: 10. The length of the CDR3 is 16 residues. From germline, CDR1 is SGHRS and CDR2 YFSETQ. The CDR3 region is CASSFDTGGPSETQYF. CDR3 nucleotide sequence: TGCGCCAGCAGCTTCGACACGGGGGGGCCGTCAGAGACCCAGTACTTC.

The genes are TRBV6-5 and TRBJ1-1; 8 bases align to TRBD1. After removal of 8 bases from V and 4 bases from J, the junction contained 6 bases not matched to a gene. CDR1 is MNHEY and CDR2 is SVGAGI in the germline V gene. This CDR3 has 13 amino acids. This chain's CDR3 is CASGLTGGTEAFF. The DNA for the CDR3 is TGTGCCAGCGGCCTAACAGGGGGCACTGAAGCTTTCTTT.

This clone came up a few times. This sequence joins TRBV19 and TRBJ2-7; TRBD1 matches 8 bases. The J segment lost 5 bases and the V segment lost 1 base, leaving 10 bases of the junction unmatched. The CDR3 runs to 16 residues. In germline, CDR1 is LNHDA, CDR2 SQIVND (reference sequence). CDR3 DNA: TGTGCCAGTAGTATAGCTGGACAGGGTCTTAAAAACGAGCAGTACTTC. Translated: CASSIAGQGLKNEQYF.

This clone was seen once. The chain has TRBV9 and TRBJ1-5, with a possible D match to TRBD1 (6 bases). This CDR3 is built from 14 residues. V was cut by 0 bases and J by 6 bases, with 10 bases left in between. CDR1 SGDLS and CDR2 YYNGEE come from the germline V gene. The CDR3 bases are TGTGCCAGCAGCGTAGGGTCAGGGGCTCAGCCCCAGCATTTT. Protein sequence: CASSVGSGAQPQHF. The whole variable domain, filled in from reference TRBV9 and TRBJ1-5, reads DSGVTQTPKHLITATGQRVTLRCSPRSGDLSVYWYQQSLDQGLQFLIQYYNGEERAKGNILERFSAQQFPDLHSELNLSSLELGDSALYFCASSVGSGAQPQHFGDGTRLSIL.

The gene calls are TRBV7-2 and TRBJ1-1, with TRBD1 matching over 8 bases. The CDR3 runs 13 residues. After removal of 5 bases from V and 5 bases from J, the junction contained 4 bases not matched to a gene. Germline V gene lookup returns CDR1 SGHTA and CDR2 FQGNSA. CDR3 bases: TGTGCCAGCAGCGGCAGGGGGCGGACTGAAGCTTTCTTT. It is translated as CASSGRGRTEAFF.